The rows below give T cell receptor beta chains drawn from one sample of a study of response to subunit inactivated influenza vaccine. TCRdb re-called the RT-PCR reads with MiXCR, one entry per CDR3 protein. The data show about 700,000 distinct CDR3 sequences, 14% seen once. Material: PBMCs from blood, obtained approximately 15 days before vaccination. The receptors originated from a middle-aged man who received an inactivated influenza vaccine. The CDR3 runs from the conserved cysteine through the conserved F or W. A D gene is named only where the DNA matches it firmly. A clone size is listed for some rows: how often the clone was seen (once, few, many), or a class if it is expanded.

J | size | V | length | D | DNA | CDR3
TRBJ2-3 | . | TRBV5-1 | 14 | . | TGCGCCAGCAGCTATGACGCCCCGGGGGATACGCAGTATTTT | CASSYDAPGDTQYF
TRBJ2-2 | . | TRBV9 | 14 | . | TGTGCCAGCAGCGTAGACCTAGGGGCCGGGGAGCTGTTTTTT | CASSVDLGAGELFF
TRBJ2-5 | many | TRBV20-1 | 13 | TRBD2 | TGCAGTGCGCAGCGGGGGTACCAAGAGACCCAGTACTTC | CSAQRGYQETQYF
TRBJ1-1 | . | TRBV3-1 | 14 | . | TGTGCCAGCAGCCAAGTTTTTACGGGCACTGAAGCTTTCTTT | CASSQVFTGTEAFF
TRBJ2-1 | few | TRBV6-2/TRBV6-3 | 16 | . | TGTGCCAGCAACCCCCTGGGGAAAAGCTCCTACAATGAGCAGTTCTTC | CASNPLGKSSYNEQFF
TRBJ2-7 | few | TRBV4-1 | 14 | . | TGCGCCAGCAGTATCCGGGACTCAGCCTACGAGCAGTACTTC | CASSIRDSAYEQYF
TRBJ2-3 | many | TRBV5-1 | 17 | . | TGCGCCAGCAGCTTACAGAGTTCGGGGTACCTCACAGATACGCAGTATTTT | CASSLQSSGYLTDTQYF
TRBJ2-1 | . | TRBV13 | 16 | . | TGTGCCAGCAGCGTCCGGGACTCCTTCTCCTACAATGAGCAGTTCTTC | CASSVRDSFSYNEQFF
TRBJ1-1 | few | TRBV27 | 14 | . | TGTGCCAGCAGGACCCCCGAGTTGTGGACTGAAGCTTTCTTT | CASRTPELWTEAFF
TRBJ2-5 | many | TRBV10-3 | 13 | . | TGTGCCATCAGGGGGGATTACCAAGAGACCCAGTACTTC | CAIRGDYQETQYF
TRBJ2-7 | . | TRBV5-1 | 15 | TRBD1 | TGCGCCAGCAGACAGAGGACAGGACAATTCGTTGAGCAGTACTTC | CASRQRTGQFVEQYF
TRBJ2-3 | few | TRBV30 | 13 | . | TGTGCCTGGAGTAAGAGGCGCGCAGATACGCAGTATTTT | CAWSKRRADTQYF
TRBJ2-3 | many | TRBV20-1 | 15 | . | TGCAGTGCTAGAGATCAAGGGCTAGCTTCAGATACGCAGTATTTT | CSARDQGLASDTQYF
TRBJ1-2 | few | TRBV29-1 | 11 | . | TGCAGCGTTTTGGTCGCTTATGGCTACACCTTC | CSVLVAYGYTF
TRBJ2-1 | . | TRBV3-1 | 15 | . | TGTGCCAGCAGCCACCAGGGGATAAGGGACAATGAGCAGTTCTTC | CASSHQGIRDNEQFF
TRBJ2-7 | few | TRBV20-1 | 14 | . | TGCAGTGCTAGAAAAGAGGGTCGGCGTTACGAGCAGTACTTC | CSARKEGRRYEQYF
TRBJ2-3 | many | TRBV6-2/TRBV6-3 | 16 | . | TGTGCCAGCAGTTACACGTTTCTAGGAGGCACAGATACGCAGTATTTT | CASSYTFLGGTDTQYF
TRBJ1-1 | few | TRBV19 | 14 | . | TGTGCCAGTATGGGAAGGTCTCCGGACACTGAAGCTTTCTTT | CASMGRSPDTEAFF
TRBJ2-1 | . | TRBV6-1 | 14 | TRBD1 | TGTGCCAGCATTCAGGACAGGGTGGGCAATGAGCAGTTCTTC | CASIQDRVGNEQFF
TRBJ2-7 | . | TRBV6-1 | 15 | . | TGTGCCAGCACCTCGGACAAGGGACAATCCTACGAGCAGTACTTC | CASTSDKGQSYEQYF
TRBJ2-7 | . | TRBV2 | 14 | TRBD1 | TGTGCCAGCAGACTGGACAGGGGGGTCTACGAGCAGTACTTC | CASRLDRGVYEQYF
TRBJ1-1 | . | TRBV20-1 | 11 | TRBD1 | TGCAGTGTCACGGGGACAGTTGAAGCTTTCTTT | CSVTGTVEAFF
TRBJ2-1 | many | TRBV5-6 | 15 | . | TGTGCCAGCAGCTTGCCCGGGTGGCGCTACAATGAGCAGTTCTTC | CASSLPGWRYNEQFF
TRBJ2-1 | few | TRBV5-1 | 15 | . | TGCGCCAGCGGCCGGGGAGACAGCACCTACAATGAGCAGTTCTTC | CASGRGDSTYNEQFF
TRBJ2-7 | . | TRBV7-2 | 14 | . | TGTGCCAGCCTCCCCGGGAGTCTATCCTACGAGCAGTACTTC | CASLPGSLSYEQYF
TRBJ2-2 | few | TRBV6-2/TRBV6-3 | 14 | . | TGTGCCAGCAATACCGGGGCAGGGTCCGGGGAGCTGTTTTTT | CASNTGAGSGELFF
TRBJ2-6 | few | TRBV18 | 15 | . | TGTGCCAGCTCACCGATAAACTCTGGGGCCAACGTCCTGACTTTC | CASSPINSGANVLTF
TRBJ2-2 | few | TRBV19 | 15 | . | TGTGCCAGTAGTTCCGGGACGTCGAACACCGGGGAGCTGTTTTTT | CASSSGTSNTGELFF
TRBJ2-3 | . | TRBV5-1 | 15 | . | TGCGCCAGCAGCTTGGCCTCCGGATTCACAGATACGCAGTATTTT | CASSLASGFTDTQYF
TRBJ2-3 | . | TRBV11-2 | 17 | . | TGTGCCAGCAGACGCGGACAGTTTTTATCTAGCACAGATACGCAGTATTTT | CASRRGQFLSSTDTQYF
TRBJ2-1 | . | TRBV18 | 15 | . | TGTGCCAGCTCAAACAACAGGGTCCCCTACAATGAGCAGTTCTTC | CASSNNRVPYNEQFF
TRBJ1-2 | many | TRBV10-3 | 13 | . | TGTGCCATCGTCTCCTTGCCGGGAGACGGCTACACCTTC | CAIVSLPGDGYTF
TRBJ1-3 | . | TRBV7-2 | 16 | . | TGTGCCAGCAGCATTAGGCCGGGAAACGCTGGAAACACCATATATTTT | CASSIRPGNAGNTIYF
TRBJ1-1 | . | TRBV5-1 | 11 | . | TGCGCCAGCAGGTTGGACGGTGAAGCTTTCTTT | CASRLDGEAFF
TRBJ2-5 | many | TRBV12-3/TRBV12-4 | 13 | . | TGTGCCAGCAGTTTATGGCAGCAAGAGACCCAGTACTTC | CASSLWQQETQYF
TRBJ1-3 | many | TRBV10-3 | 11 | . | TGTGCCACCAGCTCTGGAAACACCATATATTTT | CATSSGNTIYF
TRBJ2-7 | few | TRBV3-1 | 15 | TRBD2 | TGTGCCAGCAGCCAATCGGGACTAGCGTCCTACGAGCAGTACTTC | CASSQSGLASYEQYF
TRBJ2-5 | few | TRBV15 | 15 | . | TGTGCCACCAGCAGACGGGGAACTCACCAAGAGACCCAGTACTTC | CATSRRGTHQETQYF
TRBJ1-5 | . | TRBV20-1 | 13 | TRBD1 | TGCAGTGCTAGGACAGGGAATGGTCAGCCCCAGCATTTT | CSARTGNGQPQHF
TRBJ2-3 | many | TRBV20-1 | 17 | . | TGCAGTGCTAGTCCTATCGGGCCCCACTCTAGCACAGATACGCAGTATTTT | CSASPIGPHSSTDTQYF
TRBJ1-6 | . | TRBV5-1 | 16 | TRBD1 | TGCGCCAGCAGCATAAAACAGGGGGGGAAAAATTCACCCCTCCACTTT | CASSIKQGGKNSPLHF
TRBJ2-7 | . | TRBV28 | 14 | . | TGTGCCAGTCGTACTCCCGGGACACGCTACGAGCAGTACTTC | CASRTPGTRYEQYF